Sequencing of this T cell receptor beta chain was carried out in a study of blood T cell repertoires in COVID-19. The table came from immunoSEQ multiplex PCR; TCRdb's copy has only in-frame clones and leaves some out. This repertoire shows approximately 28,000 clones, over 70% found once; its top ten account for roughly 16%. There are 14 residues in the CDR3. Germline V gives CDR1 MNHNY, CDR2 SVGAGI (reference sequence). The V gene end was trimmed by 6 bases and the J gene end by 7 bases; junction bases not matched to a gene: 7. The clonotype comes from a woman aged 55-70 years with acute or convalescent COVID-19. The chain has TRBV6-6 and TRBJ1-5; 9 nucleotides match TRBD1. What was sequenced was peripheral blood. The CDR3 DNA reads as TGTGCCAGCAGGATACAGGGGGCGGAACAGCCCCAGCATTTT. As protein: CASRIQGAEQPQHF.